A single sample is the source of the 5 T cell receptor beta chains below, sequenced in a study of CD8+ T cells in alopecia areata. Treatment given: oral pan-JAK inhibitor, 5-10 mg twice daily. cDNA reverse transcribed from extracted RNA served as the sequencing template. Generated by immunoSEQ multiplex PCR, the TCRdb table keeps only in-frame clones and is missing some. The top ten hold roughly 0.5% of the sample, which has more than 100,000 clones, around 56% seen once. Here the sequenced sample was CD4+ T cells sorted from blood, taken at week 4, from a patient treated with tofacitinib. The receptors derive from a human donor with alopecia areata.

The rearrangement links TRBV4-1 to TRBJ2-3; TRBD2 aligns across 13 bases. The CDR3 is 18 amino acids. The germline V gene has CDR1 MGHRA and CDR2 YSYEKL. The ends lost 3 bases at V and 3 bases at J; junction bases unmatched: 9. The CDR3 here is CASSHPSGLAGVTDTQYF. DNA for the CDR3: TGCGCCAGCAGCCACCCCTCTGGACTAGCGGGAGTGACAGATACGCAGTATTTT.

The chain carries TRBV29-1 and TRBJ1-1; D gene unclear. From germline, CDR1 is SQVTM and CDR2 ANQGSEA. V was shortened by 7 bases and J by 0 bases, with 12 bases between the two germline ends. The CDR3 has 13 amino acids. The CDR3 reads CSASDGVNTEAFF. Written as DNA, the CDR3 is TGCAGCGCATCGGACGGAGTGAACACTGAAGCTTTCTTT. The variable domain in full, with the rest retrieved from reference TRBV29-1 and TRBJ1-1, is SAVISQKPSRDICQRGTSLTIQCQVDSQVTMMFWYRQQPGQSLTLIATANQGSEATYESGFVIDKFPISRPNLTFSTLTVSNMSPEDSSIYLCSASDGVNTEAFFGQGTRLTVV.

The chain links TRBV30 to TRBJ1-5, with 9 bases identical to TRBD1. J gave up 4 bases and V 3 bases, and 10 bases lay outside the gene matches. The CDR3 has 16 amino acids. Germline V CDR1 and CDR2: GTSNPN, SVGIG (reference sequence). The CDR3 nucleotides are TGTGCCTGGAGGGTTGGGGACAGGGCTACAAATCAGCCCCAGCATTTT. Protein: CAWRVGDRATNQPQHF. The entire variable domain, with the rest obtained from reference TRBV30 and TRBJ1-5, is as follows: SQTIHQWPATLVQPVGSPLSLECTVEGTSNPNLYWYRQAAGRGLQLLFYSVGIGQISSEVPQNLSASRPQDRQFILSSKKLLLSDSGFYLCAWRVGDRATNQPQHFGDGTRLSIL.

CDR3 sequence: CASSQPQAGARSDTQYF. In DNA, the CDR3 is TGTGCCAGCAGCCAACCTCAAGCGGGGGCAAGATCAGATACGCAGTATTTT. V gene TRBV14 combines with J gene TRBJ2-3; 8 nucleotides agree with TRBD2. The CDR3 is made up of 17 amino acids. Germline V gene data show CDR1 as SGHDN and CDR2 as FVKESK. Losses at the gene ends were 2 bases for V and 4 bases for J; bases not matched to a gene: 11.

The rearrangement links TRBV5-1 to TRBJ2-1; 13 bases fit TRBD2. With V trimmed by 2 bases and J by 8 bases, 4 bases remained unmatched. Germline V CDR1 and CDR2: SGHRS, YFSETQ. CDR3 length equals 15 residues. The CDR3 DNA reads TGCGCCAGCAGCTTTGGACTAGCGGGAGTGGATGAGCAGTTCTTC. This sequence encodes CASSFGLAGVDEQFF.